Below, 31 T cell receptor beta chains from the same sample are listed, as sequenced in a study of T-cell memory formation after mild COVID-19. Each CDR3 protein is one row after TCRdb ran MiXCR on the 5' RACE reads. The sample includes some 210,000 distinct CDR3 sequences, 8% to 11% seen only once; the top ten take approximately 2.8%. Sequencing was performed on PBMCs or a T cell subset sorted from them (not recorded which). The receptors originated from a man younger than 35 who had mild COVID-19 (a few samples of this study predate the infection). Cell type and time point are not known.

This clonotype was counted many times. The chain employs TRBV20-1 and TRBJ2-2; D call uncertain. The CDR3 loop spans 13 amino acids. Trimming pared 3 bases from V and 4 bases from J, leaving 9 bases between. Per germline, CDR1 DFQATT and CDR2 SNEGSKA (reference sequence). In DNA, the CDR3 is TGCAGTGCTAGGGCCGGATTCACCGGGGAGCTGTTTTTT. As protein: CSARAGFTGELFF.

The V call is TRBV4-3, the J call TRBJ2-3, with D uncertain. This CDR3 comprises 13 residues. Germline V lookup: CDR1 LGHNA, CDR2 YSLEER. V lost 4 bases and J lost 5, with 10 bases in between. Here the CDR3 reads CASSPGPGDTQYF. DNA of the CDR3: TGCGCCAGCAGCCCCGGACCGGGAGATACGCAGTATTTT.

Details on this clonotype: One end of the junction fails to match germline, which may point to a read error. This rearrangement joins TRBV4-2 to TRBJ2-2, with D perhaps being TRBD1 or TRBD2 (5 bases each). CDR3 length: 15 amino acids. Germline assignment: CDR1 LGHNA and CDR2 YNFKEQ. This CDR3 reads CASSQAGRYSGQLFF. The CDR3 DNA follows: TGTGCCAGCAGCCAAGCGGGACGGTACTCCGGGCAGCTGTTTTTT.

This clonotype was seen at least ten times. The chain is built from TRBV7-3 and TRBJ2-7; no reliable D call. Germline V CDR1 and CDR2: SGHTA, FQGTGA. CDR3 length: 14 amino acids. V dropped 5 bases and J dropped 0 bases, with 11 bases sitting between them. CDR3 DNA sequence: TGTGCCAGCAGCCTCCGACACAACTCCTACGAGCAGTACGTC. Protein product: CASSLRHNSYEQYV.

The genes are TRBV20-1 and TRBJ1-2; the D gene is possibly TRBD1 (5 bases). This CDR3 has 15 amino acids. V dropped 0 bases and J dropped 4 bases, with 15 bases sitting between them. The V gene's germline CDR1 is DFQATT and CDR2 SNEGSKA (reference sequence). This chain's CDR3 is CSARDAGHILYGYTF. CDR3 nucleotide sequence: TGCAGTGCTAGAGATGCAGGGCACATCCTCTATGGCTACACCTTC.

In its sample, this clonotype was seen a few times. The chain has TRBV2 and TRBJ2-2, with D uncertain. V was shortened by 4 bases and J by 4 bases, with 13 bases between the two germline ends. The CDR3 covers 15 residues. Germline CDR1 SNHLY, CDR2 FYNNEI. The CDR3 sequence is CASSVGQVGTGELFF. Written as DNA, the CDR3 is TGTGCCAGCAGTGTTGGTCAAGTGGGCACCGGGGAGCTGTTTTTT.

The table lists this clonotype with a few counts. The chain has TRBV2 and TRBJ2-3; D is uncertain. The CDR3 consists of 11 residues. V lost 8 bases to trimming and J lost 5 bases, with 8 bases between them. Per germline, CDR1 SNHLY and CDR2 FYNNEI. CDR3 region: CASGPGDTQYF. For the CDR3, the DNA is TGTGCCAGCGGGCCGGGAGATACGCAGTATTTT.

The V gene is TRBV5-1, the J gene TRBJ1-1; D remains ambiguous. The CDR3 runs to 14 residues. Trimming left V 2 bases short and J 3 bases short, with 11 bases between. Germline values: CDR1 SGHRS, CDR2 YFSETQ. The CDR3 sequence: CASSFGSLDTEAFF. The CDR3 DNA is TGCGCCAGCAGCTTCGGGTCCCTGGACACTGAAGCTTTCTTT.

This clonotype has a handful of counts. CDR3 amino acids: CASSGVKGRLANTEAFF. The CDR3 DNA sequence: TGTGCCAGCAGCGGAGTTAAGGGGAGGTTGGCGAACACTGAAGCTTTCTTT. This chain connects TRBV7-3 to TRBJ1-1, with D perhaps TRBD1 (5 bases). CDR3 size: 17 residues. The germline gives CDR1 SGHTA, CDR2 FQGTGA. Trimming left V 5 bases short and J 1 base short, with 20 bases between.

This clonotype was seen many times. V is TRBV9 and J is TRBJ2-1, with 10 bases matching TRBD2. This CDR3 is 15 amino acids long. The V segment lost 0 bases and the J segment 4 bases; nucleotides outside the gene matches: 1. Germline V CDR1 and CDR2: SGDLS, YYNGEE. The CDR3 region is CASSVAAGGYNEQFF. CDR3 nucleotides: TGTGCCAGCAGCGTAGCAGCGGGGGGGTACAATGAGCAGTTCTTC.

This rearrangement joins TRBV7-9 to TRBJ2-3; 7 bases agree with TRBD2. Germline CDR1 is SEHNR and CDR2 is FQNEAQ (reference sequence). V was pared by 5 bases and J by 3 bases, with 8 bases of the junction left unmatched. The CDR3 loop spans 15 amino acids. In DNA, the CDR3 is TGTGCCAGCAGCGATTGGGGGGGAGTGACAGATACGCAGTATTTT. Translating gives CASSDWGGVTDTQYF.

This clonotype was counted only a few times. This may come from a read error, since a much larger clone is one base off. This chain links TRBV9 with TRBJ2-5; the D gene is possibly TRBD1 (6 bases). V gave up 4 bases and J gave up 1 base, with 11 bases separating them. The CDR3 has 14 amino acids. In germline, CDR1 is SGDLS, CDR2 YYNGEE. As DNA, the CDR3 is TGTGCCAGCAGCCCCCGGACAGCCCAAGAGACCCAGTACTTC. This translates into CASSPRTAQETQYF.

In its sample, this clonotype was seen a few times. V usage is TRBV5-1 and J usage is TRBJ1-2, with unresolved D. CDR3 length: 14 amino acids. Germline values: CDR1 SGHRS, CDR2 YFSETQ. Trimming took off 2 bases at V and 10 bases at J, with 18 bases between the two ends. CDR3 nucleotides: TGCGCCAGCAGCTTTTCGCGATTTGAAGGCCTCTACACCTTC. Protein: CASSFSRFEGLYTF.

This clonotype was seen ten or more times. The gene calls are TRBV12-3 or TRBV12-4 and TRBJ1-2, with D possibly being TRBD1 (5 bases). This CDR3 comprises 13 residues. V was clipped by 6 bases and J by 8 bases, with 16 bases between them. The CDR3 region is CASRFQGSGGYTF. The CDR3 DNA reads TGTGCCAGCAGATTCCAGGGCAGTGGGGGCTACACCTTC.

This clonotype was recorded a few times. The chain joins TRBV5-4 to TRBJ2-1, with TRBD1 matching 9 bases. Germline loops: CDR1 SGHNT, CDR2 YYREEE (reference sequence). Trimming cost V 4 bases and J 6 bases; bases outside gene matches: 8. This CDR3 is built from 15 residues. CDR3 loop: CASSPRDRAFNEQFF. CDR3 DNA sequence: TGTGCCAGCAGCCCCCGGGACAGGGCTTTCAATGAGCAGTTCTTC.

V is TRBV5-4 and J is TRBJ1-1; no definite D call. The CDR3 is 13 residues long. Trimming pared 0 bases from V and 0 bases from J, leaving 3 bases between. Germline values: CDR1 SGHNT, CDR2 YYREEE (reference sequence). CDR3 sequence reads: CASSLVMNTEAFF. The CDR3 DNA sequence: TGTGCCAGCAGCTTGGTCATGAACACTGAAGCTTTCTTT. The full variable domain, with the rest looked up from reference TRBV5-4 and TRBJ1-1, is ETGVTQSPTHLIKTRGQQVTLRCSSQSGHNTVSWYQQALGQGPQFIFQYYREEENGRGNFPPRFSGLQFPNYSSELNVNALELDDSALYLCASSLVMNTEAFFGQGTRLTVV.

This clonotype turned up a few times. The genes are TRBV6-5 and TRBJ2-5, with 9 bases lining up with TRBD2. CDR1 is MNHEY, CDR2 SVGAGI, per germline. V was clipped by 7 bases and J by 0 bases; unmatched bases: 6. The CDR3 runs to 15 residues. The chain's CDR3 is CASNSGGGYQETQYF. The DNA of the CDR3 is TGTGCCAGCAATAGCGGGGGCGGGTACCAAGAGACCCAGTACTTC.

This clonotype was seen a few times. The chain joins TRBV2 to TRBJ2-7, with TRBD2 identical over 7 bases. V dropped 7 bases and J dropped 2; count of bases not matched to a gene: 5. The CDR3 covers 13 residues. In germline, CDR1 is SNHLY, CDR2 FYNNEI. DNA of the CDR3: TGTGCCAGCACTTGGGGGGGAGCCTACGAGCAGTACGTC. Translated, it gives CASTWGGAYEQYV.

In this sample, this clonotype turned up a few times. The CDR3: CASSQGFRQPQHF. For the CDR3, the DNA is TGTGCCAGCAGCCAGGGATTTCGCCAGCCCCAGCATTTT. The chain has TRBV3-1 and TRBJ1-5, with unresolved D. Germline V gives CDR1 LGHDT, CDR2 YNNKEL (reference sequence). The CDR3 length is 13 residues. V dropped 3 bases and J dropped 7 bases, with 10 bases sitting between them.

CDR3 sequence reads: CASSRPGPRQETQYF. CDR3 sequence (DNA): TGCGCCAGCAGCCGGCCCGGACCGCGACAAGAGACCCAGTACTTC. J is TRBJ2-5 and V is TRBV5-1; the D is unclear. Trimming removed 4 bases from V and 2 bases from J, with 15 bases in between. The CDR3 is 15 amino acids. Per germline, CDR1 SGHRS and CDR2 YFSETQ.

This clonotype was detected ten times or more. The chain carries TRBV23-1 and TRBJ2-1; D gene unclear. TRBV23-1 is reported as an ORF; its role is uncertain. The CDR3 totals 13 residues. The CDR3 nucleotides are TGCGGAACAATGGGCTGGAAATACAATGAGCAGTTCTTC. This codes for CGTMGWKYNEQFF.

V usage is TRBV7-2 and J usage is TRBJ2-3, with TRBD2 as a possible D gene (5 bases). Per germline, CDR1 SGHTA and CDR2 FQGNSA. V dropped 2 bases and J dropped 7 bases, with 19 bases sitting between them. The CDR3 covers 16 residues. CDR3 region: CASSLSGSPRGYTQYF. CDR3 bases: TGTGCCAGCAGCTTATCCGGCAGCCCACGGGGATATACGCAGTATTTT.

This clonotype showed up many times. The CDR3 is CASRDLTGTHTYNEQFF. The DNA for the CDR3 is TGCGCCAGCAGGGACCTGACCGGGACTCATACCTACAATGAGCAGTTCTTC. The rearrangement links TRBV5-1 to TRBJ2-1; TRBD2 is a possible D gene (6 bases). Trimming left V 5 bases short and J 2 bases short, with 20 bases between. This CDR3 has 17 amino acids. The germline CDR1 and CDR2 sequences are SGHRS and YFSETQ. The full variable domain, with the rest looked up from reference TRBV5-1 and TRBJ2-1, is KAGVTQTPRYLIKTRGQQVTLSCSPISGHRSVSWYQQTPGQGLQFLFEYFSETQRNKGNFPGRFSGRQFSNSRSEMNVSTLELGDSALYLCASRDLTGTHTYNEQFFGPGTRLTVL.

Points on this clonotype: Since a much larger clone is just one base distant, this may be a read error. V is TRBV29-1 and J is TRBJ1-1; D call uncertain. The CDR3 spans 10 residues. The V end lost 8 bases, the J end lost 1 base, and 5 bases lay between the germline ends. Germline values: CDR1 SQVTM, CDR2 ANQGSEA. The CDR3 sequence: CSLQNTEAFF. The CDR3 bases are TGCAGCTTGCAGAACACTGAAGCTTTCTTT.

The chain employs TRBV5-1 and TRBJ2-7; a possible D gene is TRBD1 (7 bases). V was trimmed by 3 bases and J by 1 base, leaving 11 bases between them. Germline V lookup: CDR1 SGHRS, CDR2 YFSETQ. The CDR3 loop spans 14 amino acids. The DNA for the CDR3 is TGCGCCAGCAGCTGGGGGGACAGATCCTACGAGCAGTACTTC. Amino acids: CASSWGDRSYEQYF. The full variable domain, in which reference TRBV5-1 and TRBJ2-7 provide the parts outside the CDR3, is KAGVTQTPRYLIKTRGQQVTLSCSPISGHRSVSWYQQTPGQGLQFLFEYFSETQRNKGNFPGRFSGRQFSNSRSEMNVSTLELGDSALYLCASSWGDRSYEQYFGPGTRLTVT.

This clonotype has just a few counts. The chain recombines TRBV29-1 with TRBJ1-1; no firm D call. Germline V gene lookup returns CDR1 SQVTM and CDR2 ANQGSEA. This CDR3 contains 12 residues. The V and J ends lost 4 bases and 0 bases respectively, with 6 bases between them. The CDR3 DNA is TGCAGCGTTGGGGAGTTGAACACTGAAGCTTTCTTT. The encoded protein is CSVGELNTEAFF.

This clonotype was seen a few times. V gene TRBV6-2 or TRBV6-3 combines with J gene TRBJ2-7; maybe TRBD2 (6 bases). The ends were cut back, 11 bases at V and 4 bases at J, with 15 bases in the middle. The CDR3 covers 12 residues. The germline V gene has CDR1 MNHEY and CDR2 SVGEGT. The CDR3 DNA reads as TGTGCCGCCGGGACGGGACTTTACGAGCAGTACGTC. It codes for CAAGTGLYEQYV.

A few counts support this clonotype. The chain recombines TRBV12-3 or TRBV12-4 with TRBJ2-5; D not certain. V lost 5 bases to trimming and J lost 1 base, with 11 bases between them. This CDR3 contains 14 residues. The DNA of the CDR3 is TGTGCCAGCAGTCCCCGCGACTTCCAAGAGACCCAGTACTTC. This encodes CASSPRDFQETQYF.

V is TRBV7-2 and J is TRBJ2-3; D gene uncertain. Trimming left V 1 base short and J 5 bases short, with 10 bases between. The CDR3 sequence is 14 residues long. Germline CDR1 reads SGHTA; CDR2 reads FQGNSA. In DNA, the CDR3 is TGTGCCAGCAGCTTAGGTACTGTTGGAGATACGCAGTATTTT. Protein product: CASSLGTVGDTQYF.

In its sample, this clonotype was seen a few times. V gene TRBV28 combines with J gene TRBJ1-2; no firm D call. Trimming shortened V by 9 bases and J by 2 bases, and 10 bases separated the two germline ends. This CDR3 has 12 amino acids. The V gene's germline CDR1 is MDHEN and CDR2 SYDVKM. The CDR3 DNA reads TGTGCCAGTGCAGTGAAGAACTATGGCTACACCTTC. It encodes CASAVKNYGYTF.

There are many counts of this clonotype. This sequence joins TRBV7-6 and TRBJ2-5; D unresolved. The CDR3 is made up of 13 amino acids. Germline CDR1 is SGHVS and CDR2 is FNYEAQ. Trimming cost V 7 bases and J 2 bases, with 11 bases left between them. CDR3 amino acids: CASTFRQQETQYF. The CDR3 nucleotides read TGTGCCAGCACGTTCAGGCAACAAGAGACCCAGTACTTC.